This T cell receptor beta chain emerged from a study of blood T cell repertoires in COVID-19. CDR3 length: 12 residues. In germline, CDR1 is SQVTM, CDR2 ANQGSEA. V was clipped by 4 bases and J by 5 bases, with 8 bases between them. Clones were read by immunoSEQ multiplex PCR, and TCRdb kept only the in-frame ones, dropping some. The table records tens of thousands of clones, 80% to 90% of them present only once. The chain uses TRBV29-1 and TRBJ2-2, with D perhaps matching TRBD2 (6 bases). The sequence came from an elderly man with acute or convalescent COVID-19. Sequencing input: peripheral blood. The chain's CDR3 is CSVAGGTGELFF. The CDR3 nucleotides are TGCAGCGTTGCCGGGGGAACCGGGGAGCTGTTTTTT.